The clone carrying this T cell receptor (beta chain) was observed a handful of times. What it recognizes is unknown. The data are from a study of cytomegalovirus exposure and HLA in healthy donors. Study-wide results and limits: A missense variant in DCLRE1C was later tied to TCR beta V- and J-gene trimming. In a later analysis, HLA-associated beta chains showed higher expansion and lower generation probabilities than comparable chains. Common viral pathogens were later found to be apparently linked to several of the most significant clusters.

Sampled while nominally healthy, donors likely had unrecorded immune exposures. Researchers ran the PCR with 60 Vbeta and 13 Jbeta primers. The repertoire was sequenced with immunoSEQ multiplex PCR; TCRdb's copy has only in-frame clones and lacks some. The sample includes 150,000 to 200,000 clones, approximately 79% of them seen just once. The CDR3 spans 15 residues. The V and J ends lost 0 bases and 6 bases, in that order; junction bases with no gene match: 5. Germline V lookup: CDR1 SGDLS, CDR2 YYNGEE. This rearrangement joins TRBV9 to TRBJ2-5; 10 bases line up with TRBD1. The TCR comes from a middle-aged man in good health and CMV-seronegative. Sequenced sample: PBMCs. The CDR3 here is CASSVGTGGFKTQYF. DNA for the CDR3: TGTGCCAGCAGCGTAGGGACAGGGGGTTTCAAGACCCAGTACTTC.